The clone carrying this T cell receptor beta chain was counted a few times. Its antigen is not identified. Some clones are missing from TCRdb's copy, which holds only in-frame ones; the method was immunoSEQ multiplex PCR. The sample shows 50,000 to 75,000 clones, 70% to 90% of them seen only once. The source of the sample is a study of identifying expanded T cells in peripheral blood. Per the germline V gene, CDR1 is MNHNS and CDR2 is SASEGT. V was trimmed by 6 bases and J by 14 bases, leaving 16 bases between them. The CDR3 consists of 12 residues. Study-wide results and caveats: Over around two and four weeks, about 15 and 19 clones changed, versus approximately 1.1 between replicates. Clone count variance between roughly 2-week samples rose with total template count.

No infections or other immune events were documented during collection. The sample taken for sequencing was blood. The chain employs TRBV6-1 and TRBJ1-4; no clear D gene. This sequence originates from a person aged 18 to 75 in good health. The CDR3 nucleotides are TGTGCCAGCAGGGACGGCGTGTTAGCGCTGTTTTTT. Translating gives CASRDGVLALFF.